A single sample gave rise to the 13 T cell receptor beta chains below, sequenced in a study of persistence of HIV-infected CD4 T cells. The stimulus was an HIV-1 Gag 15-mer peptide pool, about 1 ug/peptide/mL. Responding CD4+ T cells were sorted by upregulation of both CD40 ligand and CD69. No antigen has been identified for these receptors. The immunoSEQ assay was version 4, run in survey mode. The assay was immunoSEQ multiplex PCR, and TCRdb's table has in-frame clones only and misses some. The sample consists of 20,000 to 25,000 clones, less than 85% of them appearing once. Here the sequenced sample was CD4+ T cells sorted from PBMCs after roughly 18-hour stimulation, taken from a patient who received antiretroviral therapy. These receptor sequences come from an adult man with HIV who was CMV-seropositive.

This clone was detected only a few times. This chain connects TRBV30 to TRBJ1-6, with a possible D match to TRBD1 (5 bases). Per germline, CDR1 GTSNPN and CDR2 SVGIG (reference sequence). The CDR3 contains 13 residues. The V and J ends lost 1 base and 7 bases respectively, with 8 bases between them. CDR3 coding DNA: TGTGCCTGGAGTGGGGGGAGCAATTCACCCCTCCACTTT. Translating it yields CAWSGGSNSPLHF.

The chain carries TRBV19 and TRBJ1-2; D remains ambiguous. The germline V and J ends were trimmed by 3 bases and 5 bases, with 13 bases remaining between them. Germline values: CDR1 LNHDA, CDR2 SQIVND (reference sequence). The CDR3 sequence is 14 residues long. Written as DNA, the CDR3 is TGTGCCAGTAGTATTTATGGCTTTGGATATGGCTACACCTTC. This translates into CASSIYGFGYGYTF.

The chain uses TRBV28 and TRBJ2-1, with no clear D. The V gene's germline CDR1 is MDHEN and CDR2 SYDVKM. V gave up 3 bases and J gave up 7 bases, with 13 bases separating them. This CDR3 is 14 amino acids long. The CDR3 spells CASSLVPRRNEQFF. CDR3 coding DNA: TGTGCCAGCAGTTTGGTCCCACGCAGGAATGAGCAGTTCTTC.

The chain uses TRBV5-4 and TRBJ2-2; no clear D. CDR1 and CDR2 (germline): SGHNT, YYREEE (reference sequence). V dropped 0 bases and J dropped 5 bases, with 5 bases sitting between them. The CDR3 spans 13 residues. The CDR3 DNA sequence: TGTGCCAGCAGCTTGGGAGAGACCGGGGAGCTGTTTTTT. This encodes CASSLGETGELFF. Full variable domain (remainder filled in from reference TRBV5-4 and TRBJ2-2): ETGVTQSPTHLIKTRGQQVTLRCSSQSGHNTVSWYQQALGQGPQFIFQYYREEENGRGNFPPRFSGLQFPNYSSELNVNALELDDSALYLCASSLGETGELFFGEGSRLTVL.

This clone was seen a few times. V usage is TRBV29-1 and J usage is TRBJ2-7; 7 bases are shared with TRBD2. Germline values: CDR1 SQVTM, CDR2 ANQGSEA. The CDR3 consists of 11 residues. The V segment lost 6 bases and the J segment 5 bases; nucleotides outside the gene matches: 4. The CDR3 loop reads CSVFGGDEQYF. CDR3 coding DNA: TGCAGCGTCTTTGGGGGGGACGAGCAGTACTTC.

The chain recombines TRBV28 with TRBJ1-2; 10 positions match TRBD1. V was clipped by 3 bases and J by 4 bases; unmatched bases: 2. The germline V gene has CDR1 MDHEN and CDR2 SYDVKM. The CDR3 runs to 14 residues. CDR3 loop: CASSLDRGFYGYTF. CDR3 coding DNA: TGTGCCAGCAGTTTGGACAGGGGGTTCTATGGCTACACCTTC.

V and J are TRBV28 and TRBJ1-2; 12 bases line up with TRBD1. CDR1 is MDHEN and CDR2 is SYDVKM in the germline V gene. This CDR3 region has 20 residues. With 4 bases clipped from V and 2 bases from J, the junction kept 17 bases outside the gene matches. CDR3 region: CASSSRTSGDRGLPNYGYTF. CDR3 nucleotides: TGTGCCAGCAGTTCCCGAACCTCGGGGGACAGGGGGCTTCCAAACTATGGCTACACCTTC.

CDR3: CASSLGQGANQPQHF. The CDR3 DNA reads TGTGCCAGCTCACTCGGACAGGGCGCTAATCAGCCCCAGCATTTT. The V call is TRBV18, the J call TRBJ1-5, with TRBD1 identical over 8 bases. V lost 4 bases, J lost 4 bases, and 6 bases stayed unmatched. The CDR3 has 15 residues. CDR1 KGHSH and CDR2 LQKENI come from the germline V gene.

The chain uses TRBV7-8 and TRBJ2-7, with 8 nucleotides matching TRBD1. Germline CDR1 and CDR2: SGHVS and FQNEAQ. The V segment lost 3 bases and the J segment 3 bases; nucleotides outside the gene matches: 1. This CDR3 is built from 13 residues. CDR3 sequence (DNA): TGTGCCAGCAGCTTCGACAGGGGCTACGAGCAGTACTTC. Protein product: CASSFDRGYEQYF.

The chain combines TRBV6-5 with TRBJ1-5; tentatively, D is TRBD1 (6 bases). Between the trimmed V and J ends, which lost 5 bases and 4 bases, there was a span of 15 bases. The CDR3 contains 15 residues. Germline assignment: CDR1 MNHEY and CDR2 SVGAGI. CDR3 nucleotide sequence: TGTGCCAGCAGTATTCTAGGGGGGGGGAATCAGCCCCAGCATTTT. Translated, it gives CASSILGGGNQPQHF.

The chain has TRBV7-9 and TRBJ2-3; 8 bases are shared with TRBD1. Germline V lookup: CDR1 SEHNR, CDR2 FQNEAQ (reference sequence). Germline trimming cut 3 bases from V and 5 bases from J; bases unmatched to any gene: 7. This CDR3 region has 15 residues. The CDR3 is CASSLLQGVGDTQYF. The DNA of the CDR3 is TGTGCCAGCAGCTTGTTACAGGGGGTCGGAGATACGCAGTATTTT.

V and J are TRBV5-8 and TRBJ2-7, with D perhaps matching TRBD1 (7 bases). There are 15 residues in the CDR3. The germline V gene encodes CDR1 SGHTS and CDR2 YDEGEE. V lost 4 bases and J lost 2, with 16 bases in between. CDR3 in amino acids: CASSRFQGGTYEQYF. CDR3 coding DNA: TGTGCCAGCAGCCGATTCCAGGGGGGCACCTACGAGCAGTACTTC.

The V call is TRBV6-4, the J call TRBJ1-2; D gene ambiguous. Germline lookup yields CDR1 MRHNA and CDR2 SNTAGT. V lost 3 bases, J lost 4 bases, and 18 bases lay in between. The CDR3 length is 16 residues. The CDR3 DNA sequence: TGTGCCAGCAGTGATTCACCCGCCACGAGGGCCTATGGCTACACCTTC. It translates to CASSDSPATRAYGYTF.